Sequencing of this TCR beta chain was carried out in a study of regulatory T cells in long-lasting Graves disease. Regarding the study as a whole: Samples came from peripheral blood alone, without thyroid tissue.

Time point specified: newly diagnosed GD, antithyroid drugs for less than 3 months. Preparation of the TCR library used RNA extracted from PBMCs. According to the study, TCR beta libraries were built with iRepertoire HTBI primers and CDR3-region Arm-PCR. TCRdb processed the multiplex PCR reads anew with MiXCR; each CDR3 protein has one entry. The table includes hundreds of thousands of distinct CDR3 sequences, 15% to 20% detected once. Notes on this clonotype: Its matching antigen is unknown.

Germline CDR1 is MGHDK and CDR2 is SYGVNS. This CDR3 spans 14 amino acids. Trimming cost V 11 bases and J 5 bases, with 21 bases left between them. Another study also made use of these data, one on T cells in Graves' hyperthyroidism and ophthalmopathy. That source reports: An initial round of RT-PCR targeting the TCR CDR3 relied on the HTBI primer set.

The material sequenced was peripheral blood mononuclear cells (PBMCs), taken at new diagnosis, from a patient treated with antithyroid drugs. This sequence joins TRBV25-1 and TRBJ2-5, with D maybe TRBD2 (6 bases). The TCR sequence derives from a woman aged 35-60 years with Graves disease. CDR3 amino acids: CADSEGRTGETQYF. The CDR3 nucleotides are TGTGCCGACAGTGAGGGGAGGACTGGGGAGACCCAGTACTTC. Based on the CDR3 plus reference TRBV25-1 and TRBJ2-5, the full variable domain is EADIYQTPRYLVIGTGKKITLECSQTMGHDKMYWYQQDPGMELHLIHYSYGVNSTEKGDLSSESTVSRIRTEHFPLTLESARPSHTSQYLCADSEGRTGETQYFGPGTRLLVL.